The 12 T cell receptor beta chains presented below share a single source sample, sequenced in a study of shared clonotypes between healthy human individuals (dated by TCRdb to the early 2020s). Library preparation used the immunoSEQ multiplex PCR assay. Held by TCRdb, this immuneACCESS table contains in-frame sequences only and omits some clones. Under half of the omission traces to an unresolved V gene where checked; the cause of the rest is unknown. Within this sample are around 2.3 million clones, with 95% of them counted one time only. The ten most abundant clones make up less than 0.15% of the sample. Material: naive CD4+ T cells sorted from blood. The cell subset or site tag for this specimen amounts to: CD45RA+ positively selected. The receptors come from a man between 18 and 35 years old in good health.

V is TRBV5-4 and J is TRBJ2-7; 9 positions agree with TRBD1. J was trimmed by 4 bases and V by 2 bases; bases with no gene match: 7. Germline lookup yields CDR1 SGHNT and CDR2 YYREEE (reference sequence). CDR3 length: 15 amino acids. The CDR3 nucleotides read TGTGCCAGCAGCTTAAGGACAGGGGCCTTTTACGAGCAGTACTTC. It encodes CASSLRTGAFYEQYF.

V is TRBV7-2 and J is TRBJ1-1; 7 bases fit TRBD1. V lost 7 bases and J lost 3; bases outside the gene matches: 8. Looked up from germline, CDR1 is SGHTA and CDR2 is FQGNSA. The CDR3 contains 14 residues. The CDR3 loop is CASTRFTGDTEAFF. CDR3 coding DNA: TGTGCCAGCACCAGGTTTACAGGGGACACTGAAGCTTTCTTT.

The rearrangement joins TRBV4-1 to TRBJ1-2, with D possibly TRBD1 on 6 matching bases. The V gene lost 0 bases and the J gene lost 6 bases, with 11 bases spanning the gap. The germline V gene has CDR1 MGHRA and CDR2 YSYEKL. This CDR3 comprises 14 residues. Here the CDR3 DNA reads TGCGCCAGCAGCCAAGAGGGGGGGCGGGATGGCTACACCTTC. It specifies CASSQEGGRDGYTF.

CDR3: CASKGVDGGNQPQHF. Written as DNA, the CDR3 is TGCGCCAGCAAAGGGGTCGACGGGGGCAATCAGCCCCAGCATTTT. The V gene is TRBV10-2, the J gene TRBJ1-5, with D perhaps matching TRBD1 (5 bases). This CDR3 region has 15 residues. The germline V gene has CDR1 WSHSY and CDR2 SAAADI. V lost 7 bases to trimming and J lost 2 bases, with 15 bases between them.

The V gene is TRBV4-2, the J gene TRBJ2-1; possible D gene TRBD2, 6 bases. The CDR3 covers 16 residues. V was clipped by 0 bases and J by 1 base, with 10 bases between them. The germline gives CDR1 LGHNA, CDR2 YNFKEQ. CDR3 amino acids: CASSQDVGGSYNEQFF. The DNA for the CDR3 is TGTGCCAGCAGCCAAGATGTGGGGGGATCCTACAATGAGCAGTTCTTC.

The chain carries TRBV7-9 and TRBJ2-3; no firm D call. The CDR3 totals 16 residues. Germline V gene data show CDR1 as SEHNR and CDR2 as FQNEAQ (reference sequence). V lost 1 base to trimming and J lost 1 base, with 12 bases between them. The CDR3 bases are TGTGCCAGCAGCTTAGGAGATTCCCCCGGCACAGATACGCAGTATTTT. It is translated as CASSLGDSPGTDTQYF.

This chain uses TRBV2 with TRBJ1-1, with D possibly matching TRBD1 (6 bases). The length of the CDR3 is 11 residues. Between the trimmed V and J ends, which lost 8 bases and 4 bases, there was a span of 8 bases. CDR1 and CDR2 from the germline V gene are SNHLY and FYNNEI. The CDR3 loop reads CASGQFTEAFF. In DNA, the CDR3 is TGTGCCAGCGGACAGTTCACTGAAGCTTTCTTT.

The genes are TRBV5-1 and TRBJ2-2; 8 positions match TRBD1. Germline CDR1 is SGHRS and CDR2 is YFSETQ. The CDR3 runs 13 residues. V shed 4 bases and J 11 bases; nucleotides not matched to a gene: 7. CDR3: CASSGGQASELFF. As DNA, the CDR3 is TGCGCCAGCAGCGGGGGACAGGCGTCCGAGCTGTTTTTT.

The gene calls are TRBV7-2 and TRBJ1-2, with D maybe TRBD1 (5 bases). V was cut by 6 bases and J by 1 base, with 15 bases left in between. Germline V lookup: CDR1 SGHTA, CDR2 FQGNSA. The length of the CDR3 is 15 residues. CDR3 DNA sequence: TGTGCCAGCAGACCCGTGAGGGGCGTTAACTATGGCTACACCTTC. It yields the protein CASRPVRGVNYGYTF.

The chain joins TRBV4-1 to TRBJ1-2, with TRBD1 as a possible D gene (6 bases). Between the trimmed V and J ends, which lost 3 bases and 3 bases, there was a span of 26 bases. The CDR3 runs 19 residues. Germline loops: CDR1 MGHRA, CDR2 YSYEKL. CDR3 sequence reads: CASSHQRGITGPSDYGYTF. The DNA of the CDR3 is TGCGCCAGCAGCCACCAACGAGGGATTACAGGGCCGTCCGACTATGGCTACACCTTC.

The V gene is TRBV2, the J gene TRBJ1-5, with no clear D. The germline CDR1 and CDR2 sequences are SNHLY and FYNNEI. Trimming pared 4 bases from V and 0 bases from J, leaving 16 bases between. CDR3 length: 17 amino acids. CDR3 residues: CASSGSGGGYSNQPQHF. CDR3 coding DNA: TGTGCCAGCAGTGGGTCGGGAGGAGGCTATAGCAATCAGCCCCAGCATTTT.

V gene TRBV10-2 combines with J gene TRBJ2-1, with TRBD2 matching over 8 bases. V was pared by 0 bases and J by 6 bases, with 7 bases of the junction left unmatched. The CDR3 runs 16 residues. Germline V gene lookup returns CDR1 WSHSY and CDR2 SAAADI. The CDR3 sequence is CASSESRAGGGNEQFF. CDR3 sequence (DNA): TGCGCCAGCAGTGAGTCGCGGGCGGGAGGAGGCAATGAGCAGTTCTTC.